What follows is one T cell receptor beta chain and its context. Extraction and reverse transcription of RNA yielded cDNA as the sequencing template. The protocol was immunoSEQ multiplex PCR, while the TCRdb copy is restricted to in-frame clones and leaves out a portion. The table shows 90,000 to 120,000 clones, with roughly 84% occurring only once. This sample is drawn from a study of CD8+ T cells in alopecia areata. Study overall: The study gave treated patients oral tofacitinib at 5 to 10 mg twice daily.

V was trimmed by 7 bases and J by 3 bases, leaving 19 bases between them. This CDR3 comprises 17 residues. Germline CDR1 reads LNHDA; CDR2 reads SQIVND (reference sequence). As for treatment: oral pan-JAK inhibitor, 5-10 mg twice daily. This sequence originates from a human donor with alopecia areata. The sample was CD8+ T cells sorted from blood, taken at week 24, from a patient treated with tofacitinib. The genes are TRBV19 and TRBJ1-6, with D perhaps matching TRBD1 (6 bases). The DNA of the CDR3 is TGTGCCAGTACTCCAGACCTGACAGGTTTCTATAATTCACCCCTCCACTTT. This sequence encodes CASTPDLTGFYNSPLHF.